The source of this TCR beta chain is a study of metastatic and nonmetastatic thyroid tumors. Study background: For malignant and benign thyroid patients, tumor or nodule tissue and blood were the sources whose repertoires were compared.

Germline V gene data show CDR1 as SGHVS and CDR2 as FQNEAQ. V shed 4 bases and J shed 6 bases, with 12 bases lying between them. The CDR3 extends over 13 amino acids. This clone was counted many times. Its target is unknown. Among the patients, none had received any treatment before thyroid surgery. Broader study findings: Across blood and tumor, TCR beta diversity in malignant thyroid tumors was reportedly significantly higher than in benign nodules.

TCRdb redid the clone calls on the PCR reads using MiXCR. Counted here are about 33,000 clones, roughly 10% occurring once; the ten biggest clones make up 16%. The sequence was collected from a female donor with papillary thyroid cancer or a benign thyroid nodule (not recorded which). Some clones in this sample may be carry-over from other donors' samples. The rearrangement uses TRBV7-8 and TRBJ1-1; no clear D gene. The sequencing input was blood. The CDR3 spells CASSSPNGPEAFF. The CDR3 region has the DNA TGTGCCAGCAGCTCGCCGAACGGCCCTGAAGCTTTCTTT.